This T cell receptor beta chain appears in the sequencing data of a study of early stage breast cancer tumors. The overall study: Average read coverage per sample was roughly 9.3-fold.

The germline gives CDR1 MGHRA, CDR2 YSYEKL. The CDR3 sequence is 16 residues long. V lost 7 bases, J lost 4 bases, and 14 bases stayed unmatched. Of note for this clone: Its matching antigen is unknown.

Blood replicates held 0.5 ug DNA, tumor or normal breast approximately 1.5 ug, two each. Repertoires were generated with immunoSEQ multiplex PCR, while TCRdb's copy carries only in-frame clones and drops some. The table records nearly 11,000 clones, about 73% of them present only once. General observations from the study: Compared with adjacent normal breast tissue, tumors showed around 2.7-fold greater T cell density and higher clonality. Enriched TCRB sequences shared across patients were mostly commonly generated sequences.

The V call is TRBV4-1, the J call TRBJ2-7; 9 nucleotides align to TRBD1. This sequence originates from a person in their 40s with breast cancer. The sample comprised breast tumor tissue. CDR3 in amino acids: CASTPKGGQGGYEQYF. The CDR3 DNA reads TGCGCCAGCACCCCCAAGGGGGGACAGGGAGGTTACGAGCAGTACTTC.